One sample yielded the 20 T cell receptor beta chains listed below, sequenced in a study of T cell responses to AZD1222 COVID-19 vaccine. Sequencing used immunoSEQ multiplex PCR; TCRdb keeps in-frame clones, though not all of them. The repertoire holds 98,000 or so clones, with 85% to 95% as singletons. The sequencing here drew on peripheral blood, taken on day 0 of AZD1222 vaccination. These receptors came from an adult in good health.

This chain uses TRBV19 with TRBJ2-7; 8 bases match TRBD1. J gave up 7 bases and V 6 bases, and 20 bases lay outside the gene matches. From germline, CDR1 is LNHDA and CDR2 SQIVND (reference sequence). This CDR3 is 17 amino acids long. Here the CDR3 reads CASSRTGTPLSYGEQYF. CDR3 sequence (DNA): TGTGCCAGTAGCAGGACAGGGACCCCTTTATCCTACGGGGAGCAGTACTTC.

The chain combines TRBV7-2 with TRBJ1-2; a weak D match, TRBD1 (5 bases). V was shortened by 1 base and J by 5 bases, with 8 bases between the two germline ends. Germline values: CDR1 SGHTA, CDR2 FQGNSA. CDR3 length equals 13 residues. The DNA for the CDR3 is TGTGCCAGCAGCTTAGGACAGACGTATGGCTACACCTTC. It codes for CASSLGQTYGYTF. Together with reference TRBV7-2 and TRBJ1-2, the CDR3 gives the full variable domain: GAGVSQSPSNKVTEKGKDVELRCDPISGHTALYWYRQSLGQGLEFLIYFQGNSAPDKSGLPSDRFSAERTGGSVSTLTIQRTQQEDSAVYLCASSLGQTYGYTFGSGTRLTVV.

CDR3 bases: TGTGCCAGCAGCCGAGGGGAGCGGGCTGAAAAACTGTTTTTT. Encoded protein: CASSRGERAEKLFF. J is TRBJ1-4 and V is TRBV5-5; a weak D match, TRBD1 (5 bases). V was trimmed by 4 bases and J by 7 bases, leaving 14 bases between them. The CDR3 contains 14 residues. From germline, CDR1 is SGHKS and CDR2 YYEKEE (reference sequence). Looking up the rest from reference TRBV5-5 and TRBJ1-4 gives the full variable domain: DAGVTQSPTHLIKTRGQQVTLRCSPISGHKSVSWYQQVLGQGPQFIFQYYEKEERGRGNFPDRFSARQFPNYSSELNVNALLLGDSALYLCASSRGERAEKLFFGSGTQLSVL.

The chain combines TRBV6-5 with TRBJ1-2, with no clear D. The CDR3 loop spans 11 amino acids. The germline V and J ends were trimmed by 10 bases and 5 bases, with 11 bases remaining between them. CDR1 and CDR2 (germline): MNHEY, SVGAGI. Here the CDR3 DNA reads TGTGCCACATCCTCAGGTTATGGCTACACCTTC. The encoded protein is CATSSGYGYTF.

V is TRBV16 and J is TRBJ2-5; the match to TRBD2 covers 9 bases. Losses at the gene ends were 1 base for V and 3 bases for J; bases not matched to a gene: 6. CDR3 length: 16 amino acids. CDR1 and CDR2 from the germline V gene are KGHSY and FQNENV. Written as DNA, the CDR3 is TGTGCCAGCAGCCAATTGTTAGCGGGAGTAGAAGAGACCCAGTACTTC. Amino acid sequence: CASSQLLAGVEETQYF.

The chain employs TRBV7-3 and TRBJ2-2; D gene ambiguous. Germline assignment: CDR1 SGHTA and CDR2 FQGTGA. Trimming shortened V by 1 base and J by 4 bases, and 13 bases separated the two germline ends. The length of the CDR3 is 16 residues. The CDR3 DNA is TGTGCCAGCAGCTTAAATGCGGTCTTGGGCACCGGGGAGCTGTTTTTT. Amino acid sequence: CASSLNAVLGTGELFF.

The J gene is TRBJ1-1, the V gene TRBV3-1 (or the pseudogene TRBV3-2); D call uncertain. V was shortened by 4 bases and J by 2 bases, with 8 bases between the two germline ends. This CDR3 comprises 13 residues. Germline values: CDR1 LGHDT, CDR2 YNNKEL (reference sequence). The CDR3 DNA reads TGTGCCAGCAGCCTAACGGTCAACACTGAAGCTTTCTTT. Translating it yields CASSLTVNTEAFF.

The J gene is TRBJ2-7, the V gene TRBV7-2; TRBD2 matches 8 bases. This CDR3 has 15 residues. Germline V gene data show CDR1 as SGHTA and CDR2 as FQGNSA. J was trimmed by 6 bases and V by 2 bases; bases with no gene match: 9. The CDR3 spells CASSLRSGTRSEQYF. As DNA, the CDR3 is TGTGCCAGCAGCTTAAGGTCCGGGACTAGGAGCGAGCAGTACTTC.

The chain links TRBV29-1 to TRBJ1-2; D gene uncertain. Deletions cut 3 bases from V and 8 bases from J, with 10 bases between. The CDR3 has 11 residues. The germline V gene encodes CDR1 SQVTM and CDR2 ANQGSEA. DNA of the CDR3: TGCAGCGTTGAGGGCCGGTGGGGCTACACCTTC. Residues: CSVEGRWGYTF.

The chain uses TRBV5-1 and TRBJ1-1, with a tentative D call TRBD1 (6 bases). This CDR3 has 16 residues. Germline V gene lookup returns CDR1 SGHRS and CDR2 YFSETQ. Trimming pared 4 bases from V and 0 bases from J, leaving 16 bases between. The CDR3 loop is CASSPGWTAMNTEAFF. CDR3 in DNA: TGCGCCAGCAGCCCCGGCTGGACAGCTATGAACACTGAAGCTTTCTTT.

The rearrangement uses TRBV4-1 and TRBJ1-5; D is possibly TRBD1 (6 bases). Germline-derived CDR1 and CDR2 are MGHRA and YSYEKL. V lost 4 bases to trimming and J lost 0 bases, with 16 bases between them. The CDR3 covers 17 residues. The CDR3 region is CASSLFQGTGSNQPQHF. CDR3 sequence (DNA): TGCGCCAGCAGCCTCTTCCAGGGGACGGGTAGCAATCAGCCCCAGCATTTT.

V usage is TRBV7-2 and J usage is TRBJ2-7, with TRBD1 identical over 10 bases. With V trimmed by 5 bases and J by 2 bases, 6 bases remained unmatched. CDR1 is SGHTA, CDR2 FQGNSA, per germline. The CDR3 contains 15 residues. CDR3 protein: CASSRDRGLPYEQYF. The CDR3, as DNA: TGTGCCAGCAGCCGGGACAGGGGACTTCCCTACGAGCAGTACTTC.

The genes are TRBV29-1 and TRBJ1-1; D gene unclear. Germline loops: CDR1 SQVTM, CDR2 ANQGSEA. This CDR3 has 11 amino acids. V lost 5 bases to trimming and J lost 1 base, with 5 bases between them. CDR3 region: CSVHQNTEAFF. The CDR3 nucleotides read TGCAGCGTTCACCAGAACACTGAAGCTTTCTTT.

The chain carries TRBV10-3 and TRBJ2-2, with D tentatively TRBD2 (7 bases). Germline assignment: CDR1 ENHRY and CDR2 SYGVKD. V was shortened by 5 bases and J by 2 bases, with 12 bases between the two germline ends. The CDR3 loop spans 15 amino acids. The DNA of the CDR3 is TGTGCCATCAGTCAACAGGGACTAAACACCGGGGAGCTGTTTTTT. Translating it yields CAISQQGLNTGELFF.

The V gene is TRBV19, the J gene TRBJ1-1; the match to TRBD1 covers 8 bases. V shed 3 bases, J shed 7 bases, and the junction held 7 bases outside the gene matches. The CDR3 sequence is 14 residues long. CDR1 and CDR2 from the germline V gene are LNHDA and SQIVND (reference sequence). CDR3 DNA sequence: TGTGCCAGTAGTATTGGGCAGGGGGCAGGTGAAGCTTTCTTT. Translated: CASSIGQGAGEAFF.

The chain combines TRBV18 with TRBJ2-7; possibly TRBD1 or TRBD2 for D (5 bases each). V lost 4 bases and J 1 base, leaving 8 bases between the germline ends. Germline values: CDR1 KGHSH, CDR2 LQKENI. This CDR3 is built from 13 residues. In DNA, the CDR3 is TGTGCCAGCTCACGAGGGGTTTCCTACGAGCAGTACTTC. Amino acid sequence: CASSRGVSYEQYF. Based on the CDR3 plus reference TRBV18 and TRBJ2-7, the full variable domain is NAGVMQNPRHLVRRRGQEARLRCSPMKGHSHVYWYRQLPEEGLKFMVYLQKENIIDESGMPKERFSAEFPKEGPSILRIQQVVRGDSAAYFCASSRGVSYEQYFGPGTRLTVT.

The chain carries TRBV6-2 or TRBV6-3 and TRBJ2-2; possibly TRBD1 or TRBD2 for D (5 bases each). Trimming took off 2 bases at V and 6 bases at J, with 13 bases between the two ends. Germline V gene lookup returns CDR1 MNHEY and CDR2 SVGEGT. This CDR3 is 15 amino acids long. CDR3 DNA: TGTGCCAGCAGTTACGCCGGGGACGGATCCGGGGAGCTGTTTTTT. Translated, it gives CASSYAGDGSGELFF.

The V and J genes are TRBV5-1 and TRBJ2-2; 10 positions match TRBD1. After removal of 2 bases from V and 3 bases from J, the junction contained 4 bases not matched to a gene. Germline V gene sequence: CDR1 SGHRS, CDR2 YFSETQ. CDR3 length equals 16 residues. The CDR3 bases are TGCGCCAGCAGCTTCGCCGGGACAGGGGACACCGGGGAGCTGTTTTTT. This gives the protein CASSFAGTGDTGELFF.

V and J are TRBV11-2 and TRBJ1-3, with D perhaps matching TRBD1 (6 bases). With 2 bases removed from V and 6 bases from J, the gap between germline ends came to 11 bases. CDR1 SGHAT and CDR2 FQNNGV come from the germline V gene. This CDR3 region has 14 residues. The CDR3 sequence is CASSLRQVVNTIYF. In DNA, the CDR3 is TGTGCCAGCAGCTTAAGACAGGTGGTAAACACCATATATTTT.

The gene calls are TRBV5-5 and TRBJ2-1; a weak D match, TRBD1 (6 bases). Deletions cut 3 bases from V and 7 bases from J, with 23 bases between. CDR3 length equals 17 residues. Per germline, CDR1 SGHKS and CDR2 YYEKEE (reference sequence). CDR3 protein: CASSSRWGGTLVNEQFF. The CDR3 bases are TGTGCCAGCAGCTCCCGGTGGGGTGGGACATTGGTGAATGAGCAGTTCTTC.